A selection of T cell receptor beta chains follows, all from one sample in a study of control samples from healthy donors and cancer patients. Libraries were prepared by immunoSEQ multiplex PCR; TCRdb keeps only in-frame clonotypes and omits some of them. The sample holds 150,000 to 200,000 clones, about nine tenths seen once. The sample taken for sequencing was blood. Receptors originate from a woman aged 25-40 years in good health. The CDR3 runs from the conserved cysteine through the conserved F or W.

v_call: TRBV7-7
j_call: TRBJ2-3
cdr3_aa: CASSFREGDTQYF

v_call: TRBV2
j_call: TRBJ1-2
cdr3_aa: CASSGTGGKYGYTF

v_call: TRBV6-5
j_call: TRBJ1-5
cdr3_aa: CASSYDRSNQPQHF

v_call: TRBV2
j_call: TRBJ2-1
cdr3_aa: CARDISYNEQFF

v_call: TRBV2
j_call: TRBJ1-1
cdr3_aa: CASDRVNTEAFF

v_call: TRBV30
j_call: TRBJ2-1
cdr3_aa: CAWSVQGYEQFF

v_call: TRBV5-1
j_call: TRBJ2-5
cdr3_aa: CASSPGYQETQYF

v_call: TRBV9
j_call: TRBJ1-1
cdr3_aa: CASSVVPGNTEAFF

v_call: TRBV7-8
j_call: TRBJ2-7
cdr3_aa: CASSLAAGAYEQYF

v_call: TRBV6-4
j_call: TRBJ2-3
cdr3_aa: CASSDSAGGLDTQYF

v_call: TRBV11-1
j_call: TRBJ2-1
cdr3_aa: CASSFLAGRGEQFF

v_call: TRBV2
j_call: TRBJ2-1
cdr3_aa: CASRGYNEQFF

v_call: TRBV29-1
j_call: TRBJ1-2
cdr3_aa: CSVTGSANYGYTF

v_call: TRBV2
j_call: TRBJ2-1
cdr3_aa: CASSGEDNEQFF

v_call: TRBV18
j_call: TRBJ2-2
cdr3_aa: CASSPPERANTGELFF

v_call: TRBV28
j_call: TRBJ2-3
cdr3_aa: CASSPSGVGGTDTQYF